The entry below describes one T cell receptor beta chain. These data originate in a study of untreated major depressive disorder. Here immunoSEQ multiplex PCR was the method, and the copy in TCRdb shows in-frame clones only, minus some. The sample carries roughly 25,000 clones, roughly nine tenths recorded once. Each depressed patient was matched pairwise with a non-depressed control on sex, age, current smoking status and body mass index. DSM-IV major depressive disorder patients had Hamilton Rating Scale scores of 18 or more. Sequencing used CD4+ T cells from PBMCs. This sequence originates from a woman aged 25 to 39 with major depressive disorder.

The DNA for the CDR3 is TGTGCCATCAGTGAAGGCAGACGGGAGGGCCAGCCCCAGCATTTT. It is translated as CAISEGRREGQPQHF. The rearrangement uses TRBV10-3 and TRBJ1-5; no firm D call. CDR3 length: 15 residues. Germline values: CDR1 ENHRY, CDR2 SYGVKD. V gave up 3 bases and J gave up 7 bases, with 16 bases separating them.